These T cell receptor beta chains were read from a single sample in a study of T cells after yellow fever vaccination. In TCRdb, the 5' RACE reads were re-called with MiXCR into one record per CDR3 protein. The table has around 530,000 distinct CDR3 sequences, about a sixth seen once; the top ten hold roughly 17%. The sequencing used PBMCs, collected roughly 5 days after the first yellow fever vaccination. The receptors come from a man aged 18 to 35 who received the YFV17D yellow fever vaccine. The CDR3 runs from the conserved cysteine through the conserved F or W. Each record gives: J gene, clone size, V gene, D gene, CDR3 protein, CDR3 DNA. The D gene is left open where the match is weak. The size of a clone is reported for some rows only, either as once, few or many, or as a class for expanded clones.

j_gene: TRBJ2-1; abundance: few; v_gene: TRBV7-3; d_gene: TRBD2; CDR3aa: CASSVNSGGTQEQFF; CDR3nt: TGTGCCAGCAGCGTAAATAGCGGGGGGACCCAGGAGCAGTTCTTC
j_gene: TRBJ2-1; abundance: -; v_gene: TRBV20-1; d_gene: -; CDR3aa: CSARSTGYEQFF; CDR3nt: TGCAGTGCTAGATCAACAGGGTATGAGCAGTTCTTC
j_gene: TRBJ2-7; abundance: -; v_gene: TRBV27; d_gene: TRBD1; CDR3aa: CASSVDRGYEQYF; CDR3nt: TGTGCCAGCAGTGTCGACAGGGGGTACGAGCAGTACTTC
j_gene: TRBJ1-5; abundance: few; v_gene: TRBV20-1; d_gene: -; CDR3aa: CSASRGGQPQHF; CDR3nt: TGCAGTGCTAGCAGGGGTGGTCAGCCCCAGCATTTT
j_gene: TRBJ2-7; abundance: -; v_gene: TRBV12-3/TRBV12-4; d_gene: TRBD1; CDR3aa: CASGGQIYEQYF; CDR3nt: TGTGCCAGCGGGGGACAGATCTACGAGCAGTACTTC
j_gene: TRBJ1-1; abundance: few; v_gene: TRBV7-6; d_gene: -; CDR3aa: CASSLGYYTEAFF; CDR3nt: TGTGCCAGCAGCTTAGGGTACTACACTGAAGCTTTCTTT
j_gene: TRBJ1-2; abundance: few; v_gene: TRBV6-5; d_gene: TRBD1; CDR3aa: CASSYSPGQGNYGYTF; CDR3nt: TGTGCCAGCAGTTACTCACCGGGACAGGGGAACTATGGCTACACCTTC
j_gene: TRBJ1-5; abundance: few; v_gene: TRBV7-9; d_gene: -; CDR3aa: CASSGQGHQPQHF; CDR3nt: TGTGCCAGCAGCGGTCAGGGCCATCAGCCCCAGCATTTT
j_gene: TRBJ1-1; abundance: few; v_gene: TRBV5-1; d_gene: TRBD1; CDR3aa: CASSLDLTGGITEAFF; CDR3nt: TGCGCCAGCAGCTTGGACCTTACAGGGGGCATCACTGAAGCTTTCTTT
j_gene: TRBJ1-1; abundance: few; v_gene: TRBV5-1; d_gene: -; CDR3aa: CASSFTGSNTEAFF; CDR3nt: TGCGCCAGCAGCTTTACAGGGTCGAACACTGAAGCTTTCTTT
j_gene: TRBJ2-2; abundance: -; v_gene: TRBV12-3/TRBV12-4; d_gene: -; CDR3aa: CASSLDPGTNTGELFF; CDR3nt: TGTGCCAGCAGTTTAGACCCAGGGACGAACACCGGGGAGCTGTTTTTT
j_gene: TRBJ2-3; abundance: -; v_gene: TRBV4-2; d_gene: TRBD2; CDR3aa: CASSQGWTSGTDTQYF; CDR3nt: TGTGCCAGCAGCCAAGGGTGGACTAGCGGTACAGATACGCAGTATTTT
j_gene: TRBJ1-4; abundance: -; v_gene: TRBV10-3; d_gene: -; CDR3aa: CATTPQVATNEKLFF; CDR3nt: TGTGCCACCACCCCCCAGGTGGCGACTAATGAAAAACTGTTTTTT
j_gene: TRBJ1-6; abundance: -; v_gene: TRBV10-3; d_gene: -; CDR3aa: CAISNREGDSPLHF; CDR3nt: TGTGCCATCAGTAACAGGGAGGGGGATTCACCCCTCCACTTT
j_gene: TRBJ2-3; abundance: few; v_gene: TRBV20-1; d_gene: -; CDR3aa: CSASFQGSTDTQYF; CDR3nt: TGCAGTGCTAGTTTTCAGGGGAGCACAGATACGCAGTATTTT
j_gene: TRBJ2-1; abundance: few; v_gene: TRBV3-1; d_gene: TRBD1; CDR3aa: CASSQADRGRIF; CDR3nt: TGTGCCAGCAGCCAAGCGGACAGGGGGCGGATCTTC
j_gene: TRBJ1-1; abundance: few; v_gene: TRBV7-3; d_gene: -; CDR3aa: CASSSTYNTEAFF; CDR3nt: TGTGCCAGCAGCTCTACCTATAACACTGAAGCTTTCTTT
j_gene: TRBJ1-6; abundance: -; v_gene: TRBV4-3; d_gene: -; CDR3aa: CASSATGDAGSPLHF; CDR3nt: TGCGCCAGCAGTGCAACAGGTGACGCAGGTTCACCCCTCCACTTT
j_gene: TRBJ2-2; abundance: many; v_gene: TRBV12-3/TRBV12-4; d_gene: -; CDR3aa: CASSSGELFF; CDR3nt: TGTGCCAGCAGTTCCGGGGAGCTGTTTTTT
j_gene: TRBJ2-1; abundance: -; v_gene: TRBV7-8; d_gene: TRBD1; CDR3aa: CASSLAYVTGVSYNEQFF; CDR3nt: TGTGCCAGCAGCTTAGCGTACGTAACAGGGGTTTCCTACAATGAGCAGTTCTTC
j_gene: TRBJ2-7; abundance: -; v_gene: TRBV4-3; d_gene: TRBD1; CDR3aa: CASSQAGQGNPYEQYF; CDR3nt: TGCGCCAGCAGCCAGGCCGGACAGGGGAATCCCTACGAGCAGTACTTC
j_gene: TRBJ2-1; abundance: -; v_gene: TRBV5-1; d_gene: -; CDR3aa: CASSLDLVGSYNEQFF; CDR3nt: TGCGCCAGCAGCTTGGATTTAGTCGGCTCCTACAATGAGCAGTTCTTC
j_gene: TRBJ2-1; abundance: few; v_gene: TRBV6-2/TRBV6-3; d_gene: TRBD2; CDR3aa: CASRLRTSGYNEQFF; CDR3nt: TGTGCCAGCAGACTACGGACTAGCGGTTACAATGAGCAGTTCTTC
j_gene: TRBJ2-7; abundance: -; v_gene: TRBV5-1; d_gene: TRBD1; CDR3aa: CASSLATGQGHYEQYF; CDR3nt: TGCGCCAGCAGCTTGGCTACGGGACAGGGGCACTACGAGCAGTACTTC